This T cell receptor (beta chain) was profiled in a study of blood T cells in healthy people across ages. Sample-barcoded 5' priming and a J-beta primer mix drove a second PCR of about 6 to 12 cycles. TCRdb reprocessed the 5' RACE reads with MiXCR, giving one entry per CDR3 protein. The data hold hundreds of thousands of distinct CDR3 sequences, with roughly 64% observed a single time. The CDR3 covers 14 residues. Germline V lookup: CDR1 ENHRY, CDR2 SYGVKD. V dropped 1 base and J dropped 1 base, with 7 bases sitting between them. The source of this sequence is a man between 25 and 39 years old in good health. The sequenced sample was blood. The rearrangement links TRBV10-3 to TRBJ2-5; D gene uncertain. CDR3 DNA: TGTGCCATCAGTGAGTTGATAGTCCAAGAGACCCAGTACTTC. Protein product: CAISELIVQETQYF.